This record covers a single T cell receptor beta chain. The sample belongs to a study of T cell changes during pregnancy in multiple sclerosis. Profiled with immunoSEQ multiplex PCR; TCRdb holds only in-frame clones, not every one. Of about 42,000 clones detected, approximately 91% appear once; the ten largest clones hold roughly 0.5%. In germline, CDR1 is SGHAT, CDR2 FQNNGV. The CDR3 is 16 amino acids. With V trimmed by 6 bases and J by 5 bases, 9 bases remained unmatched. The V and J genes are TRBV11-2 and TRBJ2-1, with 11 bases aligning to TRBD2. Here the sequenced sample was CD4+ T cells from peripheral blood mononuclear cells, taken in the second trimester of pregnancy. This clonotype was sampled from a female donor in good health, enrolled as a control in a pregnancy study. The CDR3 is CASRPTSGSSHNEQFF. CDR3 DNA: TGTGCCAGCAGACCAACTAGCGGGAGTAGCCACAATGAGCAGTTCTTC.